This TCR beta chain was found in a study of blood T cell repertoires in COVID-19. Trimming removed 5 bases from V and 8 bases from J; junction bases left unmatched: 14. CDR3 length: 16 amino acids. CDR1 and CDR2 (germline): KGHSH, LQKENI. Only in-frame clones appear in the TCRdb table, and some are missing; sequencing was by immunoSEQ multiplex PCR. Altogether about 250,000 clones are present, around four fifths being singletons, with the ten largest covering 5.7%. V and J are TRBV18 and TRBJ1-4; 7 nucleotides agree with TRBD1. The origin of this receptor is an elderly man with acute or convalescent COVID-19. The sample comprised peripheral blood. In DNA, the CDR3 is TGTGCCAGCTCATTTCATCCGGGACAGACCAGCGAAAAACTGTTTTTT. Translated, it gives CASSFHPGQTSEKLFF.